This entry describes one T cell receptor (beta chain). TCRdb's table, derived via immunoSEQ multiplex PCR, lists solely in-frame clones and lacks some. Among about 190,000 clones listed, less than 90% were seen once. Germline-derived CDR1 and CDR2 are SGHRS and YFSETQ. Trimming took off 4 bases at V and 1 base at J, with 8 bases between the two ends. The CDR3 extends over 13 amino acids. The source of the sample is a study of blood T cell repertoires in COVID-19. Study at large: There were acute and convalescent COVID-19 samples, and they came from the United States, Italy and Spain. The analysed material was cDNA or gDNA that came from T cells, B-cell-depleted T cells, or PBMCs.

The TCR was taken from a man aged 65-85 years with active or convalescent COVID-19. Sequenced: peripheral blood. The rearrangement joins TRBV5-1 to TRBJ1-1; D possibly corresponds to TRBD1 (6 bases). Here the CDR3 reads CASSRGGNTEAFF. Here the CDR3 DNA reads TGCGCCAGCAGCCGAGGGGGGAACACTGAAGCTTTCTTT. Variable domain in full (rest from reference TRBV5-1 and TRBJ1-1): KAGVTQTPRYLIKTRGQQVTLSCSPISGHRSVSWYQQTPGQGLQFLFEYFSETQRNKGNFPGRFSGRQFSNSRSEMNVSTLELGDSALYLCASSRGGNTEAFFGQGTRLTVV.